These 5 T cell receptor beta chains share one sample of origin, sequenced in a study of neurological immune-mediated disorders. One entry per CDR3 protein, called by TCRdb with MiXCR from the 5' RACE reads. The sample has 70,000 or so distinct CDR3 sequences, around 3% seen once. Source material: PBMCs. The receptors were gathered from a woman in her forties or fifties with multiple sclerosis.

Ten or more counts support this clonotype. This rearrangement joins TRBV9 to TRBJ2-3; the D is unclear. Germline V gene sequence: CDR1 SGDLS, CDR2 YYNGEE. The CDR3 is 13 amino acids. The V gene lost 0 bases and the J gene lost 2 bases, with 4 bases spanning the gap. The CDR3 DNA reads as TGTGCCAGCAGCGTAGATTACACAGATACGCAGTATTTT. As protein: CASSVDYTDTQYF.

This clonotype was picked up many times. The chain has TRBV4-1 and TRBJ1-1, with 8 bases aligning to TRBD1. V was pared by 8 bases and J by 7 bases, with 12 bases of the junction left unmatched. Germline CDR1 and CDR2: MGHRA and YSYEKL. CDR3 size: 14 residues. The CDR3 nucleotides read TGCGCCAGCGTAGACAGGGGCCCGACGGGTGAAGCTTTCTTT. Protein: CASVDRGPTGEAFF.

This clonotype was counted a few times. Germline is not matched at one junction end, which may reflect a read error. The J gene is TRBJ1-1, the V gene TRBV18, with D unresolved. The germline gives CDR1 KGHSH, CDR2 LQKENI. CDR3 size: 12 residues. The CDR3 nucleotides read TGTGACAGCGATACGAACGGGCAAAAAGCTTTCTTT. It yields the protein CDSDTNGQKAFF.

The rearrangement links TRBV6-2 or TRBV6-3 to TRBJ2-4; TRBD2 might be the D (6 bases). The V end lost 5 bases, the J end lost 5 bases, and 19 bases lay between the germline ends. CDR1 MNHEY and CDR2 SVGEGT come from the germline V gene. This CDR3 comprises 16 residues. DNA for the CDR3: TGTGCCAGCAGTACGTGGGTTAGCGGCTCTGAAAACATTCAGTACTTC. Its protein product is CASSTWVSGSENIQYF.

The chain combines TRBV18 with TRBJ1-5; no reliable D call. The CDR3 is 14 residues long. In germline, CDR1 is KGHSH, CDR2 LQKENI. The V gene lost 3 bases and the J gene lost 5 bases, with 11 bases spanning the gap. The DNA for the CDR3 is TGTGCCAGCTCACCGGGTGGGAGGGATCAGCCCCAGCATTTT. Protein sequence: CASSPGGRDQPQHF.